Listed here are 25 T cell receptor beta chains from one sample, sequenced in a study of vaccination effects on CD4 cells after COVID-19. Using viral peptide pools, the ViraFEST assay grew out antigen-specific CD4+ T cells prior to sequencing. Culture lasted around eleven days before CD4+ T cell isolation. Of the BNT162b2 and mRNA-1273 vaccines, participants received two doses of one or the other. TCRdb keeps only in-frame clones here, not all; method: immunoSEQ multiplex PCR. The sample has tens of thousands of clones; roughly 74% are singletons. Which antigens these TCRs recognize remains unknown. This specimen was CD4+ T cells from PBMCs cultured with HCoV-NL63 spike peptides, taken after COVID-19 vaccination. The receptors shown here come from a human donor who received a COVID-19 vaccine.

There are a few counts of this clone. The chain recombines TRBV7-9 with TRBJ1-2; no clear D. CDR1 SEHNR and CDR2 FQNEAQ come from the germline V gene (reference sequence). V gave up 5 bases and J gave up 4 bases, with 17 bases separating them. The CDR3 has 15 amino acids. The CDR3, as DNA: TGTGCCAGCAGCCTATCCCTAGGGTCGGGCTATGGCTACACCTTC. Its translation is CASSLSLGSGYGYTF.

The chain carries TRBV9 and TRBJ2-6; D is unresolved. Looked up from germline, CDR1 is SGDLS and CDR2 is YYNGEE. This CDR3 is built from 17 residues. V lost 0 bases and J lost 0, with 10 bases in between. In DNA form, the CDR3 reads TGTGCCAGCAGCGTAGCTTCGGTGCGCTCTGGGGCCAACGTCCTGACTTTC. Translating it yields CASSVASVRSGANVLTF.

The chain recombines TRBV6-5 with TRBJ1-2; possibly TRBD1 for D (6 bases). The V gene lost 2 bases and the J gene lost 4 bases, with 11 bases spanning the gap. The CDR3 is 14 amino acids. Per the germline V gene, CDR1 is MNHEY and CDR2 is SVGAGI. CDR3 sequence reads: CASSYADRSYGYTF. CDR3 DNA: TGTGCCAGCAGTTACGCAGACAGGTCCTATGGCTACACCTTC.

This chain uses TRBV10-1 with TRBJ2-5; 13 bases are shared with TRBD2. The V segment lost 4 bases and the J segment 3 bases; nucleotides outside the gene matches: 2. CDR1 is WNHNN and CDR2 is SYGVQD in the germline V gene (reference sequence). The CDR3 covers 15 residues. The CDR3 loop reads CASSGGTSGKETQYF. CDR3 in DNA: TGCGCCAGCAGTGGGGGGACTAGCGGGAAAGAGACCCAGTACTTC.

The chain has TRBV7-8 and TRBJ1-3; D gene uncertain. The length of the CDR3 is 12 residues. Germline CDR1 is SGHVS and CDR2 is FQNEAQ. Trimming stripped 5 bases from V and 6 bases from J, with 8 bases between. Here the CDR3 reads CASSALQNTIYF. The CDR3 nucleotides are TGTGCCAGCAGCGCACTTCAAAACACCATATATTTT.

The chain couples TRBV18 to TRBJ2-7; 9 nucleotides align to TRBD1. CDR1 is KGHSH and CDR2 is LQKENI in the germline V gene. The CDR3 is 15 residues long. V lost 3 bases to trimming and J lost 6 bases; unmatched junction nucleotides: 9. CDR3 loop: CASSPYSTGGLEQYF. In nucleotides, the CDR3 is TGTGCCAGCTCACCGTACTCAACAGGGGGCCTCGAGCAGTACTTC.

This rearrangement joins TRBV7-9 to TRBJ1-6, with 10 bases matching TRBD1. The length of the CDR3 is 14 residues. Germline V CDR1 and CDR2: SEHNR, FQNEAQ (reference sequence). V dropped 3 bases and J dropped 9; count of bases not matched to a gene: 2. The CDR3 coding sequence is TGTGCCAGCAGCTTGGACAGGGGGTCTTCACCCCTCCACTTT. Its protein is CASSLDRGSSPLHF.

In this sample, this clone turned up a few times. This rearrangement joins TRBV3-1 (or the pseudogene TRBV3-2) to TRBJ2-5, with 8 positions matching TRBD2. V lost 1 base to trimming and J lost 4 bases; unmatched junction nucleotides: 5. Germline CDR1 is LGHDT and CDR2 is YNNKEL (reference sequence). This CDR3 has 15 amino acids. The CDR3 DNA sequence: TGTGCCAGCAGCCAAGGGACTAGCTGGGGAGAGACCCAGTACTTC. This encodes CASSQGTSWGETQYF.

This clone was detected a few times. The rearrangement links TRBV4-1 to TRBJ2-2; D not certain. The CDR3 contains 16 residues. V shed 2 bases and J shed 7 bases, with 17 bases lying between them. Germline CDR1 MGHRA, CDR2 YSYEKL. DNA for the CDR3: TGCGCCAGCAGCCAATACCGCGGCAGGAAGATCGGGGAGCTGTTTTTT. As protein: CASSQYRGRKIGELFF.

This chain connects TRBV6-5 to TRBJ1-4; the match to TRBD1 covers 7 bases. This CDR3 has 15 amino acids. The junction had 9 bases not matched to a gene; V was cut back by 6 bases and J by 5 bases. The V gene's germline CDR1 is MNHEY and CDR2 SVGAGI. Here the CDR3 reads CASSAQGGSNEKLFF. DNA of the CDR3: TGTGCCAGCAGCGCCCAGGGGGGGTCCAATGAAAAACTGTTTTTT.

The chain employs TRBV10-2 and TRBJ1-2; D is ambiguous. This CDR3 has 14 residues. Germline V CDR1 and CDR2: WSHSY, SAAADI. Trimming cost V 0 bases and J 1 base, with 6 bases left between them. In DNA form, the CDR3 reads TGCGCCAGCAGTGAGTCAAAAGTTAACTATGGCTACACCTTC. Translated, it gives CASSESKVNYGYTF.

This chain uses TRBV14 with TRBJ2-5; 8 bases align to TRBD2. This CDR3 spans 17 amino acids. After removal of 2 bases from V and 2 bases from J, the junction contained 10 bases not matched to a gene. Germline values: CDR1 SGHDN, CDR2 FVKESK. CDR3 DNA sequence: TGTGCCAGCAGCCAACTCGGCAGCGGGGGCCCTCAAGAGACCCAGTACTTC. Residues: CASSQLGSGGPQETQYF. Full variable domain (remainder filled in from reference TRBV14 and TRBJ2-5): EAGVTQFPSHSVIEKGQTVTLRCDPISGHDNLYWYRRVMGKEIKFLLHFVKESKQDESGMPNNRFLAERTGGTYSTLKVQPAELEDSGVYFCASSQLGSGGPQETQYFGPGTRLLVL.

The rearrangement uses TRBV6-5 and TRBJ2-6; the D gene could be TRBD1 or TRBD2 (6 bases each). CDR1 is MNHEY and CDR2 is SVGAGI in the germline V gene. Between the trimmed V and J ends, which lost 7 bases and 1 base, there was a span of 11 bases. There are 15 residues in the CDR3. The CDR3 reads CASIPGASGANVLTF. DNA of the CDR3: TGTGCCAGCATCCCGGGGGCGTCTGGGGCCAACGTCCTGACTTTC.

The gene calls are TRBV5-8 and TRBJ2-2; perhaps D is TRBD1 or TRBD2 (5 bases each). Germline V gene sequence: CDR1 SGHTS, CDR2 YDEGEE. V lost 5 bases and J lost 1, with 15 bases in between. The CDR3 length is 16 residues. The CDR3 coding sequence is TGTGCCAGCAGTTTAACCGGGACGGTGAACACCGGGGAGCTGTTTTTT. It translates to CASSLTGTVNTGELFF.

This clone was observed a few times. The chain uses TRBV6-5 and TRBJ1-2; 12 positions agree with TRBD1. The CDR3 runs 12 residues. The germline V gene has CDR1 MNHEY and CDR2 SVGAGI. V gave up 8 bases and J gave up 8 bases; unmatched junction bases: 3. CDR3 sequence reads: CASGTGGRGYTF. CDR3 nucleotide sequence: TGTGCCAGCGGGACAGGGGGCCGGGGCTACACCTTC.

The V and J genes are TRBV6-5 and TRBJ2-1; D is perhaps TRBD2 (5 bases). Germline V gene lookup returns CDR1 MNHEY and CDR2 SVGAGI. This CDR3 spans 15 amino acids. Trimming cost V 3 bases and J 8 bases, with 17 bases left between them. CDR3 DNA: TGTGCCAGCAGTTATTTAAGAGGGAAGGTGGATGAGCAGTTCTTC. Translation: CASSYLRGKVDEQFF.

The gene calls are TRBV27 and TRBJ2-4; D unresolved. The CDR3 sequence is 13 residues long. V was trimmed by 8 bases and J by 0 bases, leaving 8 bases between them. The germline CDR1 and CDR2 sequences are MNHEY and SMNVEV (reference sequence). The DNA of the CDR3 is TGTGCCAGCCTTTCTCTAGCCAAAAACATTCAGTACTTC. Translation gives CASLSLAKNIQYF.

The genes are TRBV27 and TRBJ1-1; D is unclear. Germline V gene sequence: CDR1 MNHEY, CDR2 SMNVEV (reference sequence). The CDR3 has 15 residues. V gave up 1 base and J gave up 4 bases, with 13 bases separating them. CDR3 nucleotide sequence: TGTGCCAGCAGTTTATTTTTGGGTCCCGGCACTGAAGCTTTCTTT. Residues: CASSLFLGPGTEAFF.

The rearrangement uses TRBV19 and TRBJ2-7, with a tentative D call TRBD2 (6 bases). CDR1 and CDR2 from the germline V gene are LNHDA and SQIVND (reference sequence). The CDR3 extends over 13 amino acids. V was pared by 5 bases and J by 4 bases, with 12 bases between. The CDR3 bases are TGTGCCAGTAGTCCCGGGAGTTGGTACGAGCAGTACTTC. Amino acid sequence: CASSPGSWYEQYF.

The CDR3 region is CASSQSTARTDTQYF. The CDR3, as DNA: TGCGCCAGCAGCCAATCGACAGCGCGCACAGATACGCAGTATTTT. The rearrangement uses TRBV5-1 and TRBJ2-3; possible D gene TRBD1, 5 bases. There are 15 residues in the CDR3. Germline values: CDR1 SGHRS, CDR2 YFSETQ. V shed 4 bases and J shed 1 base, with 13 bases lying between them.

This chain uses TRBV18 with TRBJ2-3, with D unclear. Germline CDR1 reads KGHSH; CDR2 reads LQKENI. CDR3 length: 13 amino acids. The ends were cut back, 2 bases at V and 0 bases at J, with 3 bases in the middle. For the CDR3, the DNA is TGTGCCAGCTCACCAACGAGCACAGATACGCAGTATTTT. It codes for CASSPTSTDTQYF.

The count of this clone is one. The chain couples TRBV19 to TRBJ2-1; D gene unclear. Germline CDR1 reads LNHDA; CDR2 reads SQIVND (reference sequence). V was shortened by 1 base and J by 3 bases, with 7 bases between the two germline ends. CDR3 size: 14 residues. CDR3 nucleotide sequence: TGTGCCAGTAGTATAGGGAGCAGCTACAATGAGCAGTTCTTC. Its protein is CASSIGSSYNEQFF.

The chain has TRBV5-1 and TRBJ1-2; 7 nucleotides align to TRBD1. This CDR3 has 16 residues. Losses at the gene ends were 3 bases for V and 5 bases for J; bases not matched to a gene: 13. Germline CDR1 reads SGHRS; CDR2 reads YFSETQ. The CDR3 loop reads CASSSATLRDRYGYTF. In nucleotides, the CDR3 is TGCGCCAGCAGCTCCGCCACCCTCCGGGACAGATATGGCTACACCTTC.

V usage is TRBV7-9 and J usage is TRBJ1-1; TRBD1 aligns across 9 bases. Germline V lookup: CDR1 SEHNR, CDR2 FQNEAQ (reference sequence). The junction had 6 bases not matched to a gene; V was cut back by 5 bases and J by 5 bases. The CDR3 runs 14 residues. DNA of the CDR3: TGTGCCAGCAGCCCACAGGGGGCTAGGACTGAAGCTTTCTTT. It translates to CASSPQGARTEAFF.

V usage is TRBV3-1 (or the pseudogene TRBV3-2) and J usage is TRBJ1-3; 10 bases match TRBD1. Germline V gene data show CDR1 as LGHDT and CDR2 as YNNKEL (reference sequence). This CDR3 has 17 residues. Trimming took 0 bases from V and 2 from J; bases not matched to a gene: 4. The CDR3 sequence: CASSQDWTGGAGNTIYF. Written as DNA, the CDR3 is TGTGCCAGCAGCCAAGATTGGACAGGGGGAGCTGGAAACACCATATATTTT.